This T cell receptor (beta chain) came from a study of Ad26.COV2.S vaccination and SARS-CoV-2 variants (dated by TCRdb to about 2021). Regarding the research as a whole: Donors in the vaccine arm were drawn from COV1001, a phase I-IIa trial of Ad26.COV2.S in healthy adults that was multicentre, randomized, double-blind and placebo-controlled. Trial participants were randomized into five groups of five: low-dose or high-dose Ad26.COV2.S given once or twice, or placebo on both occasions. Ad26.COV2.S was administered intramuscularly at 5 x 10^10 or 1 x 10^11 viral particles, either as a single shot or as two shots given 56 days apart. Investigators did not know the trial group allocation while performing experiments and assessing outcomes. The TCR-sequenced set comprised roughly 30 samples: some 20 Ad26.COV2.S vaccine recipients, 5 placebo recipients and 8 SARS-CoV-2 convalescent individuals. Sequencing of the TCRbeta repertoire served to evaluate the specificity and breadth of SARS-CoV-2-reactive T cell receptors following Ad26.COV2.S vaccination. Study-wide findings and limitations: Non-spike TCR breadth was comparable between vaccine and placebo recipients, consistent with the vaccine containing only spike. Comparing responses between vaccine doses or regimens was not something the study was powered to do. According to the authors, total T cell responses may have been underestimated by the TCR breadth and depth analyses. After vaccination, substantial breadth of spike-specific CD8+ and CD4+ T cell responses was reported. Spike-specific TCR breadth was higher in Ad26.COV2.S recipients than in placebo recipients (P = 0.0014).

TCRbeta CDR3 regions were sequenced with the immunoSEQ Assay. After extraction, genomic DNA underwent amplification by bias-controlled multiplex PCR, followed by high-throughput sequencing. For the original study's pipeline: Collapsing and filtering of sequences were performed to quantify the absolute abundance of each unique TCRbeta CDR3 region. Usable DNA was measured by amplifying reference genes present in all nucleated cells, and TCRbeta template counts were normalized to that usable DNA to estimate T cell fraction. Repertoire TCRs were annotated as SARS-CoV-2-specific when V gene, CDR3 amino acid sequence and J gene were exactly matched to a known reactive TCR set. MIRA supplied the reference SARS-CoV-2 TCR set, which was filtered for enrichment in COVID-19-positive ImmuneCODE repertoires so that public or cross-reactive TCRs were removed. Using the MIRA antigens, annotated TCRs were further analysed by specific ORF or by position within an ORF. Breadth was defined as annotated unique rearrangements over total unique productive rearrangements; depth was the summed frequency of those rearrangements. Two-sided Wilcoxon rank-sum tests were applied when comparing TCR breadth between groups. The table was pulled from immuneACCESS by TCRdb, which kept in-frame rearrangements only. Such tables lose some clones; where checked, under half of the loss comes from unresolved V genes, and the rest has no known cause. V and J calls and clone size are those listed in that table; D and trimming were worked out from the DNA. The sample table holds 400,000 to 500,000 clones, of which approximately 89% were seen once. Over 2.5% of the sample is taken by the ten largest.

The cysteine opens and the phenylalanine closes a CDR3 of 12 amino acids. Of the read, only the CDR3 DNA is kept; its 36 bases are in frame from base 1. CDR1 and CDR2 were assigned from the germline V gene as KGHDR and SFDVKD. V is cut by 3 bases and J by 5 bases, and the space between the germline ends is 5 bases. Explained via the paper, the treatment or condition label denotes: 15 to 20 received Ad26.COV2.S at low or high dose, single or two shots; 5 received placebo; per-sample allocation not given. Repertoires of vaccine and placebo recipients were sequenced from samples collected on day 63 after the first injection. Cohort 1b enrolled some 25 adults aged 18-55 years at a single site in Boston, USA, between 29 July and 7 August 2020. Ad26.COV2.S consisted of a replication-incompetent adenovirus type 26 vector by which a prefusion-stabilized SARS-CoV-2 spike protein from the original Wuhan strain was expressed.

With regard to this clone: There is no known antigen for this receptor. The input lacks base qualities; no much larger clone sits a single base away.

The receptor was derived from a person between 18 and 60 years old who received the Ad26.COV2.S COVID-19 vaccine or a placebo. The sample in question was peripheral blood, obtained in a trial of Ad26.COV2.S vaccine versus placebo. The chain is encoded by TRBV24-1 joined to TRBJ2-3; no D gene is confidently identified. The nucleotide sequence reads TGTGCCACCAGTGATGGCCTAGATACGCAGTATTTT. This encodes CATSDGLDTQYF.